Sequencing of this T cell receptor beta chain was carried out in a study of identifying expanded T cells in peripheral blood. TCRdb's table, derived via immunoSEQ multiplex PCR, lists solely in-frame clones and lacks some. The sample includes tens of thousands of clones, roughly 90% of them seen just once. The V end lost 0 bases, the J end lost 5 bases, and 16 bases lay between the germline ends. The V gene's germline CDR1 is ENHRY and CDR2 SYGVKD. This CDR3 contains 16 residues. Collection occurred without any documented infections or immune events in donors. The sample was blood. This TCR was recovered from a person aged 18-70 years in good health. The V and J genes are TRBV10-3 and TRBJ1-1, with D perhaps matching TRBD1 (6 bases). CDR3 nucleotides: TGTGCCATCAGTGAGTCGAGCCAGCTAAGGGGGACTGAAGCTTTCTTT. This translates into CAISESSQLRGTEAFF.